This T cell receptor beta chain was profiled in a study of regulatory T cells in long-lasting Graves disease. The length of the CDR3 is 16 residues. Germline CDR1 MDHEN, CDR2 SYDVKM. Trimming took 1 base from V and 4 from J, leaving 13 bases between them. Time point given: persistent/refractory GD, antithyroid drugs over 5 years with positive TRAb. There was RNA extracted from PBMCs, and the TCR library was made from it. Researchers made TCR beta libraries by using iRepertoire HTBI primers and running Arm-PCR on CDR3 regions. TCRdb reprocessed the multiplex PCR reads with MiXCR, giving one entry per CDR3 protein. The sample carries around 460,000 distinct CDR3 sequences, 22% recorded once. This clonotype has a handful of counts. A single base separates this from a much larger clone, so it may be a read error.

The chain combines TRBV28 with TRBJ2-2, with D possibly TRBD2 on 5 matching bases. The sequence derives from a female donor with Graves disease. The material sequenced was peripheral blood mononuclear cells (PBMCs), taken when the disease was refractory, from a patient treated with antithyroid drugs. CDR3 nucleotide sequence: TGTGCCAGCAGTTTATCCCGGGGATTGGGCACCGGGGAGCTGTTTTTT. Its protein is CASSLSRGLGTGELFF.